These 19 T cell receptor beta chains came from one sample sequenced in a study of control samples from healthy donors and cancer patients. Libraries were prepared by immunoSEQ multiplex PCR; TCRdb keeps only in-frame clonotypes and omits some of them. The sample has around 95,000 clones, around 81% seen once. Input material: blood. The receptors stem from a man aged 25 to 40 in good health.

The chain combines TRBV30 with TRBJ1-1; the D is unclear. The ends were cut back, 3 bases at V and 8 bases at J, with 13 bases in the middle. Germline CDR1 is GTSNPN and CDR2 is SVGIG (reference sequence). The CDR3 is 12 residues long. The CDR3 reads CAWSPAAGEAFF. CDR3 in DNA: TGTGCCTGGAGCCCCGCGGCGGGAGAAGCTTTCTTT.

The V call is TRBV2, the J call TRBJ2-7; the D is unclear. CDR1 is SNHLY and CDR2 is FYNNEI in the germline V gene. V shed 4 bases and J shed 5 bases, with 6 bases lying between them. The CDR3 extends over 11 amino acids. CDR3 loop: CASSVVNEQYF. The CDR3 nucleotides are TGTGCCAGCAGTGTCGTCAACGAGCAGTACTTC. The entire variable domain, with the rest obtained from reference TRBV2 and TRBJ2-7, is as follows: EPEVTQTPSHQVTQMGQEVILRCVPISNHLYFYWYRQILGQKVEFLVSFYNNEISEKSEIFDDQFSVERPDGSNFTLKIRSTKLEDSAMYFCASSVVNEQYFGPGTRLTVT.

The rearrangement uses TRBV5-6 and TRBJ2-3; 7 nucleotides match TRBD1. Germline CDR1 and CDR2: SGHDT and YYEEEE. This CDR3 spans 15 amino acids. V lost 3 bases and J lost 3; bases outside the gene matches: 7. This CDR3 is CASSSTGVRTDTQYF. In DNA, the CDR3 is TGTGCCAGCAGCTCTACAGGGGTGAGAACAGATACGCAGTATTTT.

The V and J genes are TRBV4-1 and TRBJ1-5; 11 bases are a match to TRBD1. From germline, CDR1 is MGHRA and CDR2 YSYEKL. The CDR3 is made up of 18 amino acids. After removal of 4 bases from V and 2 bases from J, the junction contained 10 bases not matched to a gene. CDR3 bases: TGCGCCAGCAGCCGCGGACAGGGGGCCCGATGGGGCAATCAGCCCCAGCATTTT. This encodes CASSRGQGARWGNQPQHF.

The chain has TRBV27 and TRBJ2-5; D uncertain. Germline V lookup: CDR1 MNHEY, CDR2 SMNVEV (reference sequence). V lost 2 bases to trimming and J lost 4 bases, with 17 bases between them. The CDR3 is made up of 16 amino acids. The DNA for the CDR3 is TGTGCCAGCAGTTTACTGGCCTATAAAGGGCGAGAGACCCAGTACTTC. Its translation: CASSLLAYKGRETQYF.

This chain connects TRBV27 to TRBJ1-1; D gene unclear. This CDR3 contains 14 residues. Germline V gene sequence: CDR1 MNHEY, CDR2 SMNVEV (reference sequence). The V gene lost 5 bases and the J gene lost 5 bases, with 15 bases spanning the gap. The CDR3 sequence is CASSPWTSLTEAFF. The CDR3 coding sequence is TGTGCCAGCAGTCCCTGGACGAGTCTGACTGAAGCTTTCTTT.

The V and J genes are TRBV5-6 and TRBJ2-6, with a possible D match to TRBD2 (6 bases). This CDR3 comprises 17 residues. Germline values: CDR1 SGHDT, CDR2 YYEEEE. Trimming cost V 4 bases and J 0 bases, with 14 bases left between them. CDR3 coding DNA: TGTGCCAGCAGCACTCTGGCGGGGAGCTCTGGGGCCAACGTCCTGACTTTC. Amino acids: CASSTLAGSSGANVLTF.

This rearrangement joins TRBV6-4 to TRBJ2-7; TRBD1 or TRBD2 may be the D gene (6 bases each). Trimming removed 6 bases at V and 0 bases at J, with 18 bases between. This CDR3 has 16 amino acids. Germline assignment: CDR1 MRHNA and CDR2 SNTAGT. In nucleotides, the CDR3 is TGTGCCAGCAGCAGCACAGGGACTTGTTTCTCCTACGAGCAGTACTTC. Translated, it gives CASSSTGTCFSYEQYF.

The chain uses TRBV6-5 and TRBJ1-5, with D tentatively TRBD1 (5 bases). The CDR3 runs 12 residues. Trimming shortened V by 9 bases and J by 7 bases, and 13 bases separated the two germline ends. CDR1 MNHEY and CDR2 SVGAGI come from the germline V gene. This CDR3 is CASQGLGQPQHF. CDR3 coding DNA: TGTGCCAGTCAGGGTTTGGGGCAGCCCCAGCATTTT.

This clone was observed a handful of times. V and J are TRBV11-3 and TRBJ1-3; unclear D gene. Germline V gene data show CDR1 as SGHNT and CDR2 as YENEEA. The V end was cut by 5 bases, the J end by 2 bases, with 10 bases between. The CDR3 contains 14 residues. CDR3 bases: TGTGCCAGCAGCCAAGCGGGAACTGGAAACACCATATATTTT. Translating it yields CASSQAGTGNTIYF.

The J gene is TRBJ1-2, the V gene TRBV7-9; a possible D gene is TRBD1 (5 bases). Looked up from germline, CDR1 is SEHNR and CDR2 is FQNEAQ (reference sequence). The CDR3 runs to 14 residues. V was cut by 5 bases and J by 3 bases, with 13 bases left in between. The CDR3 DNA reads TGTGCCAGCAGCGGAGGACACCAAGACTATGGCTACACCTTC. Its protein product is CASSGGHQDYGYTF.

A few counts support this clone. The chain has TRBV3-1 (or the pseudogene TRBV3-2) and TRBJ2-5; 9 bases map to TRBD2. V dropped 1 base and J dropped 5; count of bases not matched to a gene: 5. Germline V gene sequence: CDR1 LGHDT, CDR2 YNNKEL (reference sequence). CDR3 length: 15 residues. CDR3 DNA: TGTGCCAGCAGCCAAGGACTAGCGGATGTTGAGACCCAGTACTTC. Translation: CASSQGLADVETQYF.

The chain carries TRBV14 and TRBJ2-2, with a weak D call TRBD1 (6 bases). The CDR3 loop spans 17 amino acids. The V end lost 2 bases, the J end lost 1 base, and 14 bases lay between the germline ends. Germline V gene data show CDR1 as SGHDN and CDR2 as FVKESK. The CDR3 DNA is TGTGCCAGCAGCCAAAGGCCCCTGACAGGGAACACCGGGGAGCTGTTTTTT. Translating gives CASSQRPLTGNTGELFF.

The chain combines TRBV7-2 with TRBJ1-1, with 11 bases lining up with TRBD1. J was trimmed by 4 bases and V by 1 base; bases with no gene match: 5. This CDR3 has 16 amino acids. Germline V gives CDR1 SGHTA, CDR2 FQGNSA. In nucleotides, the CDR3 is TGTGCCAGCAGCTTAGAGGACAGGGGGCGCGTCACTGAAGCTTTCTTT. Its translation is CASSLEDRGRVTEAFF. Looking up the rest from reference TRBV7-2 and TRBJ1-1 gives the full variable domain: GAGVSQSPSNKVTEKGKDVELRCDPISGHTALYWYRQSLGQGLEFLIYFQGNSAPDKSGLPSDRFSAERTGGSVSTLTIQRTQQEDSAVYLCASSLEDRGRVTEAFFGQGTRLTVV.

The J gene is TRBJ2-3, the V gene TRBV5-4, with 14 bases matching TRBD2. J gave up 2 bases and V 4 bases, and 3 bases lay outside the gene matches. Germline V lookup: CDR1 SGHNT, CDR2 YYREEE (reference sequence). The CDR3 sequence is 16 residues long. CDR3 loop: CASSLTSGGATDTQYF. For the CDR3, the DNA is TGTGCCAGCAGCCTGACTAGCGGGGGGGCCACAGATACGCAGTATTTT.

J is TRBJ2-6 and V is TRBV28; perhaps TRBD1 as D (5 bases). V dropped 2 bases and J dropped 2 bases, with 7 bases sitting between them. CDR3 length: 15 residues. Germline CDR1 is MDHEN and CDR2 is SYDVKM. This CDR3 reads CASSLAGTGANVLTF. The CDR3 bases are TGTGCCAGCAGTTTAGCAGGGACTGGGGCCAACGTCCTGACTTTC. The full variable domain, in which reference TRBV28 and TRBJ2-6 provide the parts outside the CDR3, is DVKVTQSSRYLVKRTGEKVFLECVQDMDHENMFWYRQDPGLGLRLIYFSYDVKMKEKGDIPEGYSVSREKKERFSLILESASTNQTSMYLCASSLAGTGANVLTFGAGSRLTVL.

This clone showed up just once. The genes are TRBV7-8 and TRBJ2-5, with 10 bases matching TRBD2. Germline loops: CDR1 SGHVS, CDR2 FQNEAQ. V gave up 10 bases and J gave up 4 bases; unmatched junction bases: 12. This CDR3 is built from 15 residues. The CDR3 region is CATKESGGAGETQYF. The CDR3 DNA reads TGTGCCACAAAGGAAAGCGGGGGGGCTGGAGAGACCCAGTACTTC.

The V and J genes are TRBV6-6 and TRBJ1-2; D unclear. CDR1 is MNHNY and CDR2 is SVGAGI in the germline V gene (reference sequence). V was clipped by 2 bases and J by 8 bases, with 9 bases between them. This CDR3 comprises 12 residues. CDR3 sequence: CASSYMREGYTF. The DNA of the CDR3 is TGTGCCAGCAGTTACATGAGGGAGGGCTACACCTTC.

The chain combines TRBV7-8 with TRBJ2-2; D might be TRBD1 or TRBD2, each matching 5 bases. This CDR3 region has 14 residues. CDR1 is SGHVS and CDR2 is FQNEAQ in the germline V gene. V dropped 10 bases and J dropped 5 bases, with 17 bases sitting between them. The CDR3 DNA is TGTGCCACGTCGAGGGGTGAGCCGACCGGGGAGCTGTTTTTT. It yields the protein CATSRGEPTGELFF.